These T cell receptor beta chains were read from a single sample in a study of CD8+ T cells in alopecia areata. Profiled with immunoSEQ multiplex PCR; TCRdb holds only in-frame clones, not every one. The sample lists 140,000 to 150,000 clones; around 50% were seen once. Material: CD4+ T cells sorted from blood. The origin of the receptors is a human donor with alopecia areata. Each CDR3 is given with its conserved first and last residue. A D gene is named only where the DNA matches it firmly. Only part of the rows carry a size: once, few, many, or a class if the clone is expanded.

D: TRBD2
size: NA
J: TRBJ2-7
V: TRBV18
DNA: TGTGCCAGCTCACCACTCGCTAGCGGGAGGGCTGACGAGCAGTACTTC
CDR3: CASSPLASGRADEQYF

D: NA
size: NA
J: TRBJ2-5
V: TRBV20-1
DNA: TGCAGTGCTAAAGGACAAGAGACCCAGTACTTC
CDR3: CSAKGQETQYF

D: TRBD2
size: few
J: TRBJ2-1
V: TRBV29-1
DNA: TGCAGCCTAATAGCGGGAGGGCCTCCATTTCGGGAGCAGTTCTTC
CDR3: CSLIAGGPPFREQFF

D: NA
size: NA
J: TRBJ1-2
V: TRBV30
DNA: TGTGCCTGGAGTGTCCTGGGGATTTCTGGCTACACCTTC
CDR3: CAWSVLGISGYTF

D: TRBD2
size: once
J: TRBJ2-2
V: TRBV2
DNA: TGTGCCAGAGGGGGACTAGCGGCCACCGGGGAGCTGTTTTTT
CDR3: CARGGLAATGELFF

D: NA
size: few
J: TRBJ2-7
V: TRBV6-5
DNA: TGTGCCAGCAGTTACTCGAGGGCTGCTCTGGCTACCGAGCAGTACTTC
CDR3: CASSYSRAALATEQYF

D: NA
size: NA
J: TRBJ2-5
V: TRBV27
DNA: TGTGCCAGCAGCGCGTTACTTACCCAGCGGGAGACCCAGTACTTC
CDR3: CASSALLTQRETQYF

D: NA
size: NA
J: TRBJ1-2
V: TRBV29-1
DNA: TGCAGCGTTGAAGACCCAAGCCCCCAGAAGCGAGCTAACTATGGCTACACCTTC
CDR3: CSVEDPSPQKRANYGYTF

D: TRBD1
size: NA
J: TRBJ1-1
V: TRBV7-9
DNA: TGTGCCAGCAGCTTGGTGACAGGGATGAACACTGAAGCTTTCTTT
CDR3: CASSLVTGMNTEAFF

D: NA
size: few
J: TRBJ2-5
V: TRBV27
DNA: TGTGCCAGCAGTATAACCTCGTCGGCCCCGGGAAGAGAGACCCAGTACTTC
CDR3: CASSITSSAPGRETQYF

D: NA
size: NA
J: TRBJ1-1
V: TRBV7-9
DNA: TGTGCCAGCAGCTTCACTGAAGCTTTCTTT
CDR3: CASSFTEAFF

D: NA
size: NA
J: TRBJ2-1
V: TRBV7-2
DNA: TGTGCCAGCAGCACCCCCCGGGAAACGGGGTTCTTC
CDR3: CASSTPRETGFF

D: NA
size: NA
J: TRBJ2-3
V: TRBV4-1
DNA: TGCGCCAGCAGCCAAGAAGGCACAGATACGCAGTATTTT
CDR3: CASSQEGTDTQYF

D: NA
size: NA
J: TRBJ2-1
V: TRBV27
DNA: TGTGCCAGCAGACGTCCCACAGGGAGGGATGAGCAGTTCTTC
CDR3: CASRRPTGRDEQFF

D: TRBD1
size: NA
J: TRBJ1-1
V: TRBV5-1
DNA: TGCGCCAGCAGCCCGGGACAGGGGGCGAACACTGAAGCTTTCTTT
CDR3: CASSPGQGANTEAFF

D: NA
size: NA
J: TRBJ2-3
V: TRBV12-5
DNA: TGTGCTAGTGGCAGGGGGGCTAGGGAAAACACAGATACGCAGTATTTT
CDR3: CASGRGARENTDTQYF

D: NA
size: NA
J: TRBJ2-5
V: TRBV7-6
DNA: TGTGCCAGCAGCTTAGCGCCAAGGTCAGGGACCCAGTACTTC
CDR3: CASSLAPRSGTQYF

D: NA
size: NA
J: TRBJ2-3
V: TRBV6-5
DNA: TGTGCCAGCAGTTACGGATCTGGCACAGATACGCAGTATTTT
CDR3: CASSYGSGTDTQYF

D: NA
size: NA
J: TRBJ2-7
V: TRBV5-6
DNA: TGTGCCAGCAGCTTGGCGGGAGTAGCCTACGAGCAGTACTTC
CDR3: CASSLAGVAYEQYF

D: TRBD2
size: NA
J: TRBJ2-7
V: TRBV9
DNA: TGTGCCAGCAGCGTAGAGGGACTAGTTAGCGACGAGCAGTACTTC
CDR3: CASSVEGLVSDEQYF

D: NA
size: NA
J: TRBJ1-1
V: TRBV30
DNA: TGTGCCTGGAGTGTACAGGAGGGAACCGGGGCTTTCTTT
CDR3: CAWSVQEGTGAFF

D: NA
size: NA
J: TRBJ2-5
V: TRBV7-8
DNA: TGTGCCAGCAGCTTGCTGATGGAGACCCAGTACTTC
CDR3: CASSLLMETQYF

D: NA
size: few
J: TRBJ2-7
V: TRBV10-3
DNA: TGTGCCATCAGTGAGTCGAGTGGGGGTTCCTACGAGCAGTACTTC
CDR3: CAISESSGGSYEQYF

D: NA
size: few
J: TRBJ2-5
V: TRBV25-1
DNA: TGTGCCAGCAGTGACGGAGGACCTCGGACGACCCAGTACTTC
CDR3: CASSDGGPRTTQYF

D: NA
size: NA
J: TRBJ2-1
V: TRBV18
DNA: TGTGCCAGCTCCCCCAACTCCTACAATGAGCAGTTCTTC
CDR3: CASSPNSYNEQFF

D: NA
size: NA
J: TRBJ2-1
V: TRBV23-1
DNA: TGCGCCAGCAGTCAAGCGAGGAGGACAGCTCAATTTGTGTCCTACAATGAGCAGTTCTTC
CDR3: CASSQARRTAQFVSYNEQFF

D: NA
size: once
J: TRBJ2-1
V: TRBV5-1
DNA: TGCGCCAGCAGCCTCCCCCCGGGGGATGAGCAGTTCTTC
CDR3: CASSLPPGDEQFF

D: NA
size: few
J: TRBJ2-7
V: TRBV29-1
DNA: TGCAGCGTTGTGGCGGGGATGAACTCCTACGAGCAGTACTTC
CDR3: CSVVAGMNSYEQYF

D: NA
size: few
J: TRBJ2-2
V: TRBV7-9
DNA: TGTGCCAGCAGCTTAGTTGGGAACACCGGGGAGCTGTTTTTT
CDR3: CASSLVGNTGELFF

D: TRBD1
size: NA
J: TRBJ2-3
V: TRBV2
DNA: TGTGCCAGCAGTGAACAGACAGGGGGCTTCAAGTTT
CDR3: CASSEQTGGFKF

D: NA
size: NA
J: TRBJ1-2
V: TRBV30
DNA: TGTGCCTGGAGTGTAGGGGCCTATGGTGGCTACACCTTC
CDR3: CAWSVGAYGGYTF

D: NA
size: NA
J: TRBJ2-5
V: TRBV28
DNA: TGTGCCAGCTCCAAGTACAGGGAGAGGGAGACCCAGTACTTC
CDR3: CASSKYRERETQYF

D: TRBD2
size: NA
J: TRBJ2-7
V: TRBV30
DNA: TGTGCCTGGAGTGCTCTAGCGGGGTCCTCCTACGAGCAGTACTTC
CDR3: CAWSALAGSSYEQYF

D: TRBD2
size: once
J: TRBJ2-7
V: TRBV6-5
DNA: TGTGCCAGCACCCTCCTAGGTAGCGGGAGTGGCGAGCAGTACTTC
CDR3: CASTLLGSGSGEQYF

D: NA
size: few
J: TRBJ2-3
V: TRBV14
DNA: TGTGCCAGCAGCCGGGAACTGCAACTGCTCACAGATACGCAGTATTTT
CDR3: CASSRELQLLTDTQYF

D: TRBD2
size: NA
J: TRBJ2-3
V: TRBV9
DNA: TGTGCCAGCAGCGTAGGCGGGAGGGCCGACACAGATACGCAGTATTTT
CDR3: CASSVGGRADTDTQYF

D: NA
size: once
J: TRBJ2-1
V: TRBV30
DNA: TGTGCCGCGTTACTGGTGAGCTCCTACAATGAGCAGTTCTTC
CDR3: CAALLVSSYNEQFF

D: NA
size: NA
J: TRBJ2-7
V: TRBV27
DNA: TGTGCCAGCAGTTTTGTAGGGACCGGGGGCTACGAGCAGTACTTC
CDR3: CASSFVGTGGYEQYF

D: TRBD2
size: few
J: TRBJ2-4
V: TRBV6-6
DNA: TGTGCCAGCGATACCGGGAGGGCCCCCGAGTACTTC
CDR3: CASDTGRAPEYF

D: NA
size: NA
J: TRBJ2-5
V: TRBV11-2
DNA: TGTGCCAGCAGCTTAGGACTAGGGGACCAAGAGACCCAGTACTTC
CDR3: CASSLGLGDQETQYF

D: TRBD1
size: NA
J: TRBJ1-5
V: TRBV30
DNA: TGTGCCTGGAGCCCCGACAGGGGGATTCAGCATTTT
CDR3: CAWSPDRGIQHF

D: NA
size: NA
J: TRBJ1-1
V: TRBV4-1
DNA: TGCGCCAGCAGCGAAATGATACAGGGTGAAGCTTTCTTT
CDR3: CASSEMIQGEAFF

D: NA
size: NA
J: TRBJ2-2
V: TRBV7-6
DNA: TGTGCCAGCAGCTTGTCAGGCGCCGGGGAGCTGTTTTTT
CDR3: CASSLSGAGELFF

D: TRBD2
size: once
J: TRBJ2-7
V: TRBV6-5
DNA: TGTGCCAGCAGTTCTGCTAGCGGGAGGCTCGAGCAGTACTTC
CDR3: CASSSASGRLEQYF

D: TRBD1
size: NA
J: TRBJ1-1
V: TRBV5-6
DNA: TGTGCCAGCAGCTTGACAGGGGCATGGAACACTGAAGCTTTCTTT
CDR3: CASSLTGAWNTEAFF

D: NA
size: NA
J: TRBJ1-2
V: TRBV7-3
DNA: TGTGCCAGCAGCCCGACAGGTCGCTATGGCTACACCTTC
CDR3: CASSPTGRYGYTF

D: TRBD1
size: few
J: TRBJ2-5
V: TRBV7-2
DNA: TGTGCCAGCAGCTATGACAGGGATGAGACCCAGTACTTC
CDR3: CASSYDRDETQYF

D: NA
size: NA
J: TRBJ1-1
V: TRBV6-5
DNA: TGTGCCAGCAGGAGGTCGCAGAACACTGAAGCTTTCTTT
CDR3: CASRRSQNTEAFF

D: NA
size: NA
J: TRBJ2-3
V: TRBV29-1
DNA: TGCAGCGTTCCCTCTAGCAGATTATTCACAGATACGCAGTATTTT
CDR3: CSVPSSRLFTDTQYF

D: TRBD1
size: NA
J: TRBJ2-3
V: TRBV7-9
DNA: TGTGCCAGCAGCTTAGCCACAGGGGAAACAGATACGCAGTATTTT
CDR3: CASSLATGETDTQYF

D: NA
size: once
J: TRBJ2-1
V: TRBV5-1
DNA: TGCGCCAGCAGCTGGGGAGATTGGGCGTCCTCCTACAATGAGCAGTTCTTC
CDR3: CASSWGDWASSYNEQFF

D: NA
size: NA
J: TRBJ1-1
V: TRBV30
DNA: TGTGCCGGGATCCCCGTCTGGGGCCCTGAAGCTTTCTTT
CDR3: CAGIPVWGPEAFF

D: TRBD2
size: NA
J: TRBJ2-7
V: TRBV4-2
DNA: TGTGCCAGCAGCCAAGATAGTGGCGGGAGGTACGAGCAGTACTTC
CDR3: CASSQDSGGRYEQYF

D: NA
size: NA
J: TRBJ1-1
V: TRBV5-1
DNA: TGCGCCAGCAGCTTGGTCCCCTTGGACGGGACTAACACTGAAGCTTTCTTT
CDR3: CASSLVPLDGTNTEAFF

D: NA
size: NA
J: TRBJ1-1
V: TRBV5-1
DNA: TGCGCCAGCAGTCCCGTAAGTGACACTGAAGCTTTCTTT
CDR3: CASSPVSDTEAFF

D: NA
size: few
J: TRBJ2-4
V: TRBV9
DNA: TGTGCCAGCAGCGTAGCCCCAGTAGACATTCAGTACTTC
CDR3: CASSVAPVDIQYF

D: NA
size: NA
J: TRBJ2-1
V: TRBV7-9
DNA: TGTGCCAGCAGCAGCGCTAGACAGAACCCCTACAATGAGCAGTTCTTC
CDR3: CASSSARQNPYNEQFF